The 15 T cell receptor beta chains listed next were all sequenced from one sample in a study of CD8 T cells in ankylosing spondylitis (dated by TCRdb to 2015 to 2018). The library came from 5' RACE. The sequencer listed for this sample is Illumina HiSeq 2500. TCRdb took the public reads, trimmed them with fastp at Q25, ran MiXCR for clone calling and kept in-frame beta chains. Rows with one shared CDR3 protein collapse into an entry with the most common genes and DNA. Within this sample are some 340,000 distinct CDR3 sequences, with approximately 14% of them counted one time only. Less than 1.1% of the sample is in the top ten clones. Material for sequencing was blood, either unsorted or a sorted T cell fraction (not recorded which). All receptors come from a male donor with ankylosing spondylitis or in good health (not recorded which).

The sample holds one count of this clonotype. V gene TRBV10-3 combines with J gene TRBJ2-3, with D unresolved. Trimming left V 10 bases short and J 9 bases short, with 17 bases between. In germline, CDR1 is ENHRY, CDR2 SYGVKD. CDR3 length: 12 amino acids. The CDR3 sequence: CATSSGPSTQYF. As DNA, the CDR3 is TGTGCCACCTCATCTGGGCCCTCAACGCAGTATTTT.

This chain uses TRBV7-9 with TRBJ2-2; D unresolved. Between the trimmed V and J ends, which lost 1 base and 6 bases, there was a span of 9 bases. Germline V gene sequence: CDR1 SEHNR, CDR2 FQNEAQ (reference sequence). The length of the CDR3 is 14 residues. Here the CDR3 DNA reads TGTGCCAGCAGCTTAGGACAAATAGCCGGGGAGCTGTTTTTT. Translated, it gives CASSLGQIAGELFF.

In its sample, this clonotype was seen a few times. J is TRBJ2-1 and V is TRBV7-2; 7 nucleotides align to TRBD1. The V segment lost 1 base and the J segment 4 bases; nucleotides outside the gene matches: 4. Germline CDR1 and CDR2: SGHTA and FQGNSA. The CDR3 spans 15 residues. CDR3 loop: CASSLEGQKYNEQFF. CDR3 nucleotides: TGTGCCAGCAGCTTAGAGGGACAGAAATACAATGAGCAGTTCTTC.

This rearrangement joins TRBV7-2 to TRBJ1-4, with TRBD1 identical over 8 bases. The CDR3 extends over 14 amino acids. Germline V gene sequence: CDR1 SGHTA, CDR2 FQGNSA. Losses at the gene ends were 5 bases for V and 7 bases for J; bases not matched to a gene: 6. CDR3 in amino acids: CASSTDRATEKLFF. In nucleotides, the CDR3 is TGTGCCAGCAGCACGGACAGGGCGACTGAAAAACTGTTTTTT.

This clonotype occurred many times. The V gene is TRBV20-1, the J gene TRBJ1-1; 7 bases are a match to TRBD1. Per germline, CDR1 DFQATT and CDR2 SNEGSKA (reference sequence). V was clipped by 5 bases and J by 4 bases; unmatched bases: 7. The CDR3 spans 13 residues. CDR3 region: CSARGQLGTEAFF. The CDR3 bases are TGCAGTGCTCGGGGACAGTTAGGCACTGAAGCTTTCTTT.

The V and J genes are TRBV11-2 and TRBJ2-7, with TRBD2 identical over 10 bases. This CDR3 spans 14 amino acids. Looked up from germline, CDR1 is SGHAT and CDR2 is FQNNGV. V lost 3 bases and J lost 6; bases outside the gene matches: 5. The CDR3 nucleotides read TGTGCCAGCAGCTTCTTAGCGGGAGGACGCGAGCAGTACTTC. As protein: CASSFLAGGREQYF.

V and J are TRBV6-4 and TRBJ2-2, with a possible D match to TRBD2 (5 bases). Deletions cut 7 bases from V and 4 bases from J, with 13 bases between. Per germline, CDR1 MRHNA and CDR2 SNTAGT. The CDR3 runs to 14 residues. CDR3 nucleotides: TGTGCCAGCAAGACGGATCGGGGCACCGGGGAGCTGTTTTTT. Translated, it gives CASKTDRGTGELFF.

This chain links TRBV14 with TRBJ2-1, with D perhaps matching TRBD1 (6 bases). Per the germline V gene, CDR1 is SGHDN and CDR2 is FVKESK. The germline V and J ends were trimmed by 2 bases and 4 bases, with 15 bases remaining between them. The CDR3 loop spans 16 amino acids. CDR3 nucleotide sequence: TGTGCCAGCAGCCAACTAACCAGGGACACTTACAATGAGCAGTTCTTC. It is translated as CASSQLTRDTYNEQFF.

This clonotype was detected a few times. The CDR3 reads CASSSAGQTALHF. The CDR3 coding sequence is TGTGCCAGCAGTTCAGCGGGACAGACGGCCCTCCACTTT. The genes are TRBV27 and TRBJ1-6, with TRBD1 matching over 7 bases. CDR1 is MNHEY and CDR2 is SMNVEV in the germline V gene (reference sequence). J gave up 14 bases and V 4 bases, and 8 bases lay outside the gene matches. The CDR3 has 13 residues.

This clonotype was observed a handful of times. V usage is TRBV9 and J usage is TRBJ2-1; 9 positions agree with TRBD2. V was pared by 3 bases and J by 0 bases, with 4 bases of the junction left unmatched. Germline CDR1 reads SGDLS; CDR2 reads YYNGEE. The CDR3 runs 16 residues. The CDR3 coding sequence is TGTGCCAGCAGCGCGAGCGGGGGGAGCTCCTACAATGAGCAGTTCTTC. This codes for CASSASGGSSYNEQFF. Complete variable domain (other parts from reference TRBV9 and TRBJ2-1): DSGVTQTPKHLITATGQRVTLRCSPRSGDLSVYWYQQSLDQGLQFLIQYYNGEERAKGNILERFSAQQFPDLHSELNLSSLELGDSALYFCASSASGGSSYNEQFFGPGTRLTVL.

The CDR3 nucleotides are TGCGCCAGCAGCTTGGTTGGGGAGGGGGGTTCACCCCTCCACTTT. Amino acid sequence: CASSLVGEGGSPLHF. J is TRBJ1-6 and V is TRBV5-1; tentative D call: TRBD1 (6 bases). V was trimmed by 0 bases and J by 9 bases, leaving 13 bases between them. Germline loops: CDR1 SGHRS, CDR2 YFSETQ. The CDR3 sequence is 15 residues long.

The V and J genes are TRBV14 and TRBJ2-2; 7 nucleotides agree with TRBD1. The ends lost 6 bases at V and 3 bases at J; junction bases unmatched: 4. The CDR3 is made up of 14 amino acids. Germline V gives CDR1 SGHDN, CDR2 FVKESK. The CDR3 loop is CASRRGLDTGELFF. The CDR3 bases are TGTGCCAGCAGGAGGGGGCTAGACACCGGGGAGCTGTTTTTT.

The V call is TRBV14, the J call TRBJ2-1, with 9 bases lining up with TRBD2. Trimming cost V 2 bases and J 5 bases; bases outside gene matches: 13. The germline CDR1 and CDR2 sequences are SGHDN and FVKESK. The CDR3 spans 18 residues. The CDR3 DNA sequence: TGTGCCAGCAGCCAACGAAGACGGGCGGGAGGGAAGGACAATGAGCAGTTCTTC. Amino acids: CASSQRRRAGGKDNEQFF.

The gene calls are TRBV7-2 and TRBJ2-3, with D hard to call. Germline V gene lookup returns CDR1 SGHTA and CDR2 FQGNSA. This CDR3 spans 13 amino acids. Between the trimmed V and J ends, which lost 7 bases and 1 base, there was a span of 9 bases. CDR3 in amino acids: CASIASGTDTQYF. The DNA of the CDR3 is TGTGCCAGCATCGCAAGCGGCACAGATACGCAGTATTTT.

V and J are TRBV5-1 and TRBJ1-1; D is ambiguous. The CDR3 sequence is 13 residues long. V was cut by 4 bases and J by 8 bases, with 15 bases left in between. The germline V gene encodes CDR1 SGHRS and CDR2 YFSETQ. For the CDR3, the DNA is TGCGCCAGCAGCCGTGTGGGGATGAGCGAAGCTTTCTTT. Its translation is CASSRVGMSEAFF.